These T cell receptor beta chains were read from a single sample in a study of Graves' ophthalmopathy and Graves' hyperthyroidism. TCRdb re-called the multiplex PCR reads through MiXCR, storing one row per CDR3 protein. The sample has around 600,000 distinct CDR3 sequences, 35% to 45% seen once. The sample comprised peripheral blood. The receptors shown here come from an adult man with Graves' ophthalmopathy. The CDR3 runs from the conserved cysteine through the conserved F or W. The order of the fields is clone size, J gene, V gene, D gene, CDR3 DNA, CDR3 protein. A D gene is named only where the DNA matches it firmly. Clone size, where shown, is once, few, many, or a class for clones that have expanded.

clone size: -
J gene: TRBJ2-7
V gene: TRBV10-3
D gene: TRBD2
CDR3 DNA: TGTGCCACCGCACCCCATAGCGGGCTTTACGAGCAGTACTTC
CDR3 protein: CATAPHSGLYEQYF

clone size: -
J gene: TRBJ1-5
V gene: TRBV12-3/TRBV12-4
D gene: TRBD1
CDR3 DNA: TGTGCCAGCAGTTTATCGACAGGGAGCAATCAGCTCCAGCATTTT
CDR3 protein: CASSLSTGSNQLQHF

clone size: -
J gene: TRBJ1-2
V gene: TRBV29-1
D gene: -
CDR3 DNA: TGCAGCGTTGAACAGGTTGAAGTCTATGGCTACACCTTC
CDR3 protein: CSVEQVEVYGYTF

clone size: many
J gene: TRBJ1-1
V gene: TRBV7-9
D gene: -
CDR3 DNA: TGTGCCAGCAGCTGGGAGGGGACTGAAGCTTTCTTT
CDR3 protein: CASSWEGTEAFF

clone size: few
J gene: TRBJ2-7
V gene: TRBV11-2
D gene: TRBD1
CDR3 DNA: TGTGCCAGCAGCTTAGACCGGGACAGAGCCTACGAGCAGTACTTC
CDR3 protein: CASSLDRDRAYEQYF

clone size: few
J gene: TRBJ2-7
V gene: TRBV19
D gene: TRBD2
CDR3 DNA: TGTGCCAGTAGTCGGGGTAGAAGTGATGGGACTAGTGAGGGCGAGCAGTACTTC
CDR3 protein: CASSRGRSDGTSEGEQYF

clone size: many
J gene: TRBJ2-7
V gene: TRBV7-6
D gene: TRBD1
CDR3 DNA: TGTGCCAGCAGCCCAGCGGACAGGGGATCCTACGAGCAGTACTTC
CDR3 protein: CASSPADRGSYEQYF

clone size: -
J gene: TRBJ1-1
V gene: TRBV11-1
D gene: -
CDR3 DNA: TGTGCCAGCTTTCGGGACACTGGGCGGGAAGCTTTCTTT
CDR3 protein: CASFRDTGREAFF

clone size: -
J gene: TRBJ2-7
V gene: TRBV14
D gene: -
CDR3 DNA: TGTGCCAGCAGGGGCAGGCTGACGTACGAGCAGTACTTC
CDR3 protein: CASRGRLTYEQYF

clone size: -
J gene: TRBJ1-4
V gene: TRBV7-9
D gene: -
CDR3 DNA: TGTGCCAGCAGCTTTGGCACGAACACTGAAAAACTGTTTTTT
CDR3 protein: CASSFGTNTEKLFF

clone size: -
J gene: TRBJ2-3
V gene: TRBV5-1
D gene: TRBD1
CDR3 DNA: TGCGCCAGCAGCTTGGCCGGCAGGGGGAGCACAGATACGCAGTATTTT
CDR3 protein: CASSLAGRGSTDTQYF

clone size: -
J gene: TRBJ2-7
V gene: TRBV7-8
D gene: TRBD1
CDR3 DNA: TGTGCCAGTAGTGTTACAGGGGGCTCGAGCTCCTACGAGCAGTACTTC
CDR3 protein: CASSVTGGSSSYEQYF

clone size: -
J gene: TRBJ1-2
V gene: TRBV7-2
D gene: TRBD1
CDR3 DNA: TGTGCCAGCAGCCCAGGGGGGGCTAATGGCTACACCTTC
CDR3 protein: CASSPGGANGYTF

clone size: -
J gene: TRBJ1-2
V gene: TRBV5-1
D gene: -
CDR3 DNA: TGCGCCAGCAGCTCCGTAAGTGATGGCTACACCTTC
CDR3 protein: CASSSVSDGYTF

clone size: many
J gene: TRBJ2-7
V gene: TRBV29-1
D gene: -
CDR3 DNA: TGCAGCGTTGTTGGGACACCCGACTACGAGCAGTACTTC
CDR3 protein: CSVVGTPDYEQYF

clone size: few
J gene: TRBJ1-2
V gene: TRBV4-1
D gene: TRBD1
CDR3 DNA: TGCGCCAGCAGCCAAGACCGACAGGGGGACTATGGCTACACCTTC
CDR3 protein: CASSQDRQGDYGYTF

clone size: few
J gene: TRBJ2-7
V gene: TRBV9
D gene: -
CDR3 DNA: TGTGCCAGCAGCGTAGCTACCGGAGGGGGGAAAGACGAGCAGTACTTC
CDR3 protein: CASSVATGGGKDEQYF

clone size: -
J gene: TRBJ2-2
V gene: TRBV19
D gene: -
CDR3 DNA: TGTGCCAGTAGTCTAGATCTATACCGCACCGGGGAGCTGTTTTTT
CDR3 protein: CASSLDLYRTGELFF